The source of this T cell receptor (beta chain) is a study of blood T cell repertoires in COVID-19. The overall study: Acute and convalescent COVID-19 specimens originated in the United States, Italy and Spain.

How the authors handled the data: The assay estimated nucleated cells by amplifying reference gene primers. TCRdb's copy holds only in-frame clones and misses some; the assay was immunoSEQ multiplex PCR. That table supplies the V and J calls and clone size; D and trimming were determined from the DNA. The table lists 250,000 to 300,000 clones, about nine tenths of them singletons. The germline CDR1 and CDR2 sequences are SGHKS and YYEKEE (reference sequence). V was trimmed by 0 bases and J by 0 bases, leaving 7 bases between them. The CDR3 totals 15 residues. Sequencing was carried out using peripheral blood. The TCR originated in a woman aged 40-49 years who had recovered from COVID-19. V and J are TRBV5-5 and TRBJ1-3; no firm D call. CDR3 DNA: TGTGCCAGCAGCTTGGGACAAGACTCTGGAAACACCATATATTTT. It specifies CASSLGQDSGNTIYF.